Following are 11 T cell receptor beta chains from one sample sequenced in a study of lymphopenia after photon versus proton radiotherapy. Produced via immunoSEQ multiplex PCR; TCRdb's table is partial and in-frame only. The sample yields 16,000 or so clones, about nine tenths seen once. Specimen: peripheral blood, collected from a patient treated with proton-based radiotherapy. The source of these receptors is a woman in her sixties with cholangiocarcinoma. Some clones in this sample may be carry-over from other donors' samples.

The chain recombines TRBV6-5 with TRBJ2-3; possibly TRBD1 for D (5 bases). Germline CDR1 MNHEY, CDR2 SVGAGI. This CDR3 has 13 residues. The V end was cut by 7 bases, the J end by 1 base, with 9 bases between. CDR3 amino acids: CASKLTGTDTQYF. The CDR3 DNA reads as TGTGCCAGCAAGCTGACAGGCACAGATACGCAGTATTTT.

The chain carries TRBV5-1 and TRBJ2-1; perhaps TRBD1 as D (6 bases). V shed 0 bases and J shed 5 bases, with 12 bases lying between them. Germline lookup yields CDR1 SGHRS and CDR2 YFSETQ. The CDR3 contains 15 residues. CDR3: CASSLVSTGDNEQFF. In DNA, the CDR3 is TGCGCCAGCAGCTTGGTATCGACAGGCGACAATGAGCAGTTCTTC.

The CDR3 sequence: CASSLEWSWNYEQYF. The CDR3 coding sequence is TGTGCCAGCAGCCTTGAATGGAGTTGGAACTACGAGCAGTACTTC. V usage is TRBV9 and J usage is TRBJ2-7; D gene unclear. Germline V CDR1 and CDR2: SGDLS, YYNGEE. The CDR3 runs 15 residues. Trimming stripped 4 bases from V and 3 bases from J, with 17 bases between.

The chain has TRBV5-1 and TRBJ2-3; tentative D call: TRBD2 (5 bases). V lost 4 bases to trimming and J lost 2 bases, with 8 bases between them. The CDR3 is 13 amino acids. Germline V gives CDR1 SGHRS, CDR2 YFSETQ. CDR3 in amino acids: CASSPGSTDTQYF. The CDR3 DNA reads as TGCGCCAGCAGCCCGGGATCCACAGATACGCAGTATTTT.

The V gene is TRBV5-4, the J gene TRBJ1-6; 7 bases match TRBD1. The CDR3 sequence is 15 residues long. V shed 0 bases and J 9 bases; nucleotides not matched to a gene: 6. Germline CDR1 and CDR2: SGHNT and YYREEE (reference sequence). CDR3 sequence: CASSLVGQRGSPLHF. DNA for the CDR3: TGTGCCAGCAGCTTGGTGGGACAGAGAGGTTCACCCCTCCACTTT.

The chain joins TRBV10-3 to TRBJ2-1; a possible D gene is TRBD2 (6 bases). CDR1 ENHRY and CDR2 SYGVKD come from the germline V gene. Trimming cost V 4 bases and J 8 bases, with 15 bases left between them. This CDR3 comprises 14 residues. The CDR3 DNA reads TGTGCCATCAGTGTTGGGGCTAGCGTCGATGAGCAGTTCTTC. Translating gives CAISVGASVDEQFF.

This clone was observed a few times. V gene TRBV27 combines with J gene TRBJ2-7; 8 bases agree with TRBD2. The CDR3 has 16 amino acids. Germline V gene sequence: CDR1 MNHEY, CDR2 SMNVEV (reference sequence). The V and J ends lost 6 bases and 0 bases, in that order; junction bases with no gene match: 10. As DNA, the CDR3 is TGTGCCAGCAGGAGAGCTGGCGGGGGGAGCTCCTACGAGCAGTACTTC. Protein sequence: CASRRAGGGSSYEQYF.

This chain joins TRBV27 and TRBJ2-1; 9 bases align to TRBD2. Germline loops: CDR1 MNHEY, CDR2 SMNVEV (reference sequence). This CDR3 region has 15 residues. Trimming removed 0 bases from V and 7 bases from J; junction bases left unmatched: 4. The CDR3 DNA is TGTGCCAGCAGTTTATCGGGACTAGCAGGTAATGAGCAGTTCTTC. Translation: CASSLSGLAGNEQFF.

J is TRBJ2-1 and V is TRBV7-2; 7 nucleotides line up with TRBD1. The CDR3 loop spans 15 amino acids. J lost 3 bases, V lost 5 bases, and 7 bases had no gene match. Germline loops: CDR1 SGHTA, CDR2 FQGNSA. The CDR3 region is CASSRTGQIYNEQFF. CDR3 DNA: TGTGCCAGCAGCCGCACGGGACAGATCTACAATGAGCAGTTCTTC. Filled out from reference TRBV7-2 and TRBJ2-1, the complete variable domain reads GAGVSQSPSNKVTEKGKDVELRCDPISGHTALYWYRQSLGQGLEFLIYFQGNSAPDKSGLPSDRFSAERTGGSVSTLTIQRTQQEDSAVYLCASSRTGQIYNEQFFGPGTRLTVL.

V usage is TRBV6-5 and J usage is TRBJ2-7, with 7 bases identical to TRBD2. CDR1 and CDR2 from the germline V gene are MNHEY and SVGAGI. CDR3 size: 11 residues. V shed 5 bases, J shed 6 bases, and the junction held 1 base outside the gene matches. In DNA form, the CDR3 reads TGTGCCAGCAGTGGGAGGGCCGAGCAGTACTTC. This codes for CASSGRAEQYF.

The chain couples TRBV7-9 to TRBJ2-1; 14 bases agree with TRBD2. The V gene's germline CDR1 is SEHNR and CDR2 FQNEAQ (reference sequence). J lost 6 bases, V lost 6 bases, and 4 bases had no gene match. The CDR3 totals 15 residues. CDR3 nucleotides: TGTGCCAGCAGACCCGGACTAGCGGGAGGCAATGAGCAGTTCTTC. Its translation is CASRPGLAGGNEQFF.